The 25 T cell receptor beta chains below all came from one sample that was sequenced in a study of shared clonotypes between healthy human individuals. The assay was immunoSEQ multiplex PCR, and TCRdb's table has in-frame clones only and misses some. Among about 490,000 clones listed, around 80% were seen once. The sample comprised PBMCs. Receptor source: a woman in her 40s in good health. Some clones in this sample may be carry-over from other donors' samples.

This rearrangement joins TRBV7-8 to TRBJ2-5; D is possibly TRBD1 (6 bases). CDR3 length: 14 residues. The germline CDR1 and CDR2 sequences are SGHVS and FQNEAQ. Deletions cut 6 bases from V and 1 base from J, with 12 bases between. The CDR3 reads CASSKGHLQETQYF. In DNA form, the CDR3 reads TGTGCCAGCAGTAAGGGACACCTCCAAGAGACCCAGTACTTC.

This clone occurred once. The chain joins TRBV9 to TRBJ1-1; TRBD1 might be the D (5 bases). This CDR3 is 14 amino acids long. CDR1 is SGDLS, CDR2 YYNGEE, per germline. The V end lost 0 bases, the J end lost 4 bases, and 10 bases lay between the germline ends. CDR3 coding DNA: TGTGCCAGCAGCGTAGGGCAGGGCAGCACTGAAGCTTTCTTT. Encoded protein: CASSVGQGSTEAFF.

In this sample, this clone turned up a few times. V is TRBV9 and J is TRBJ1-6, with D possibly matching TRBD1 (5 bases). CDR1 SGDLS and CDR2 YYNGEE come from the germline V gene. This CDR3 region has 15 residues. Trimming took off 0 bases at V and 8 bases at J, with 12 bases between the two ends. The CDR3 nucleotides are TGTGCCAGCAGCGTAGGTCCAGAAGGGGATTCACCCCTCCACTTT. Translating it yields CASSVGPEGDSPLHF.

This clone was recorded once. CDR3 nucleotides: TGTGCCAGCAGATTGCAGGGGGCCACTGAAGCTTTCTTT. Translation gives CASRLQGATEAFF. The chain uses TRBV11-2 and TRBJ1-1; TRBD1 matches 8 bases. Trimming removed 6 bases from V and 4 bases from J; junction bases left unmatched: 4. Germline V lookup: CDR1 SGHAT, CDR2 FQNNGV. The CDR3 has 13 residues.

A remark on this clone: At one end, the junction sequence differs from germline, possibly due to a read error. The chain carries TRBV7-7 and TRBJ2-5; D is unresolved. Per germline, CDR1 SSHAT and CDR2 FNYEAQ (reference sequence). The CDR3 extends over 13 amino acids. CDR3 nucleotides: TGTGCCAGCAGCTTAGAAGGGCCCTCGGATCCCCACTTC. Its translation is CASSLEGPSDPHF.

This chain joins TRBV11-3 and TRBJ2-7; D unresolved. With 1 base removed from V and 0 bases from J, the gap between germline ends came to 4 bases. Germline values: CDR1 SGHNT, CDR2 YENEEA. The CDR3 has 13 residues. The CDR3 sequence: CASSLASSYEQYF. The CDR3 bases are TGTGCCAGCAGCTTAGCGAGCTCCTACGAGCAGTACTTC.

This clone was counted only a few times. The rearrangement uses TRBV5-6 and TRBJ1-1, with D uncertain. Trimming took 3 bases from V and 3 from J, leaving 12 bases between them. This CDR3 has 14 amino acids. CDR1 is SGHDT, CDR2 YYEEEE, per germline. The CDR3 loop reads CASSSTGRYTEAFF. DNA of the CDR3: TGTGCCAGCAGCTCAACGGGTAGGTACACTGAAGCTTTCTTT.

The CDR3 DNA follows: TGTGCCAGCAGCTTCGGGGGTGTCCGGGCGAGCTCCTACGAGCAGTACTTC. This sequence encodes CASSFGGVRASSYEQYF. The chain combines TRBV11-2 with TRBJ2-7; D might be TRBD2 (6 bases). Trimming stripped 3 bases from V and 0 bases from J, with 18 bases between. The CDR3 is 17 residues long. The germline V gene has CDR1 SGHAT and CDR2 FQNNGV. Looking up the rest from reference TRBV11-2 and TRBJ2-7 gives the full variable domain: EAGVAQSPRYKIIEKRQSVAFWCNPISGHATLYWYQQILGQGPKLLIQFQNNGVVDDSQLPKDRFSAERLKGVDSTLKIQPAKLEDSAVYLCASSFGGVRASSYEQYFGPGTRLTVT.

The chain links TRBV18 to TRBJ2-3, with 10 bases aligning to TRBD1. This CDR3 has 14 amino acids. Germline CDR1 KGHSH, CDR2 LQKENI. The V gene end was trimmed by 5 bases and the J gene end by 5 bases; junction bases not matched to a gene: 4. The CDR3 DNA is TGTGCCAGCTCAGATCGGACAGGGGGAGATACGCAGTATTTT. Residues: CASSDRTGGDTQYF.

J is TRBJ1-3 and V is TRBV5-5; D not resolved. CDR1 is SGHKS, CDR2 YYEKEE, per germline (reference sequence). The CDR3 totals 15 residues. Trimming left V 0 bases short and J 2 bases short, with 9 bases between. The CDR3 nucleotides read TGTGCCAGCAGCTTGGTGCAGGCTCCTGGAAACACCATATATTTT. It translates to CASSLVQAPGNTIYF.

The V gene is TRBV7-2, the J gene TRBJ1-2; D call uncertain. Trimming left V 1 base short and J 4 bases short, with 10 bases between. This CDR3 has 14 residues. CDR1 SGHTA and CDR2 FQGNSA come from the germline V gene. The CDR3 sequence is CASSLVGGLYGYTF. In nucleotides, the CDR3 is TGTGCCAGCAGCTTAGTCGGCGGACTCTATGGCTACACCTTC.

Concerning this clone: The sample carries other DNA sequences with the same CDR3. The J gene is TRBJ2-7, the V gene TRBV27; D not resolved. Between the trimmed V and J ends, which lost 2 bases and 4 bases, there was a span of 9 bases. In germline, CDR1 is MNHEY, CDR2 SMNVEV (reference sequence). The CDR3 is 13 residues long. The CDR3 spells CASSLRGLYEQYF. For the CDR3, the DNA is TGTGCCAGCAGTTTACGTGGCCTTTACGAGCAGTACTTC.

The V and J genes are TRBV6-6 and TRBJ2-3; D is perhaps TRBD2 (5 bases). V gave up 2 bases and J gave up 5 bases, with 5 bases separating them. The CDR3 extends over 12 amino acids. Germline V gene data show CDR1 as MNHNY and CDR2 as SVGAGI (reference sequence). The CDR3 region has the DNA TGTGCCAGCAGTTACGAGGGAGATACGCAGTATTTT. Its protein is CASSYEGDTQYF.

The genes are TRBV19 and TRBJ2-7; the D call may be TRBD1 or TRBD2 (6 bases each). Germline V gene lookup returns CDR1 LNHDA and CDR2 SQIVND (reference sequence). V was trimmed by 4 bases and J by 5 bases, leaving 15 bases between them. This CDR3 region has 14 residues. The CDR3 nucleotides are TGTGCCAGTAGTAAGGGGGAGGAGGCCCACGAGCAGTACGTC. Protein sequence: CASSKGEEAHEQYV.

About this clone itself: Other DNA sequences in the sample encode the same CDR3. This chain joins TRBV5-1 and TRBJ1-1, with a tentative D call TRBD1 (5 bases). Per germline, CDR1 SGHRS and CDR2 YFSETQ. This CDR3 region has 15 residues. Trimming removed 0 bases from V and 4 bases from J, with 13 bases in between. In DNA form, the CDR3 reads TGCGCCAGCAGCTTGGAGGGACCGTCGAGCACTGAAGCTTTCTTT. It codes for CASSLEGPSSTEAFF.

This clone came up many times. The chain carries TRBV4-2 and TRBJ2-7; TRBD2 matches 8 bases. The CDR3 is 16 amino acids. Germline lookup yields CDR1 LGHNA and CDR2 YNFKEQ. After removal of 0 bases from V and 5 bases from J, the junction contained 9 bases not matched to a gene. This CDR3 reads CASSQDLGSGRDEQYF. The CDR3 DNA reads TGTGCCAGCAGCCAAGATTTAGGGAGCGGGAGAGACGAGCAGTACTTC.

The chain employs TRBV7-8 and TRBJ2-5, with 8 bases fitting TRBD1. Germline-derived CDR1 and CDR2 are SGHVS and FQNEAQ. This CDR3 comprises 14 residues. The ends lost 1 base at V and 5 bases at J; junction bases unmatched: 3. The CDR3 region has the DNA TGTGCCAGCAGCTTAGTGCCAGGGGGCGAGACCCAGTACTTC. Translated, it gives CASSLVPGGETQYF.

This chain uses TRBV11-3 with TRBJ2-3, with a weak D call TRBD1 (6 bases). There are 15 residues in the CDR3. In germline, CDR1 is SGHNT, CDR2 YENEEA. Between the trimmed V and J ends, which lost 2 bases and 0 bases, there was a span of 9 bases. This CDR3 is CASSLQGYSTDTQYF. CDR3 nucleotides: TGTGCCAGCAGCTTACAGGGGTATAGCACAGATACGCAGTATTTT.

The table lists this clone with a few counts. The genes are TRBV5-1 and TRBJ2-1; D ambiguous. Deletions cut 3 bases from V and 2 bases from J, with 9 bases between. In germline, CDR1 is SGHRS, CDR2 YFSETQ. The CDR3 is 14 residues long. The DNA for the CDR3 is TGCGCCAGCAGCTCTACGATGACCTACAATGAGCAGTTCTTC. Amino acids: CASSSTMTYNEQFF.

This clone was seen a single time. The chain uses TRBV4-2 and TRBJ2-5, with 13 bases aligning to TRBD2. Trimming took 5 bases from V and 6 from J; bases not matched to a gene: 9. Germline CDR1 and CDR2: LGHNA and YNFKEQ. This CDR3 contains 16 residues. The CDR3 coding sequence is TGTGCCAGCAGCACCTGGACTAGCGGGAGTGATAAGACCCAGTACTTC. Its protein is CASSTWTSGSDKTQYF.

As DNA, the CDR3 is TGCGCCAGCAGTGAGTTACGCCTTAGCACAGATACGCAGTATTTT. It encodes CASSELRLSTDTQYF. The chain has TRBV10-1 and TRBJ2-3, with no clear D. V was shortened by 1 base and J by 0 bases, with 8 bases between the two germline ends. The CDR3 has 15 residues. Per germline, CDR1 WNHNN and CDR2 SYGVQD (reference sequence).

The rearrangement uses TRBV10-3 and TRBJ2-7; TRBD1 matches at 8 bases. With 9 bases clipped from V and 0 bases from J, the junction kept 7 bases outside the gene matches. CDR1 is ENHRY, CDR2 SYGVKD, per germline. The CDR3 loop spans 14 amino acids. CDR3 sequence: CAMRQGPSSYEQYF. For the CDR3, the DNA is TGTGCCATGCGACAGGGGCCGAGCTCCTACGAGCAGTACTTC.

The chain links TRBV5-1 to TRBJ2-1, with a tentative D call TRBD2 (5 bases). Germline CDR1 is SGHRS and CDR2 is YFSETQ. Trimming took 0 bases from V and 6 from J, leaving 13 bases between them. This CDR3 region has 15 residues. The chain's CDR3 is CASSLASSSVNEQFF. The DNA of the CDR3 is TGCGCCAGCAGCTTGGCTAGCTCCTCAGTCAATGAGCAGTTCTTC.

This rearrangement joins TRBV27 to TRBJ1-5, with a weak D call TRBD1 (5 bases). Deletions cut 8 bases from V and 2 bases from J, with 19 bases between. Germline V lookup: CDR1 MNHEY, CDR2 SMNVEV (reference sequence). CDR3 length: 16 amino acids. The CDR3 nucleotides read TGTGCCAGCCTCCCGGTGGGGCCTGGGGGCAATCAGCCCCAGCATTTT. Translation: CASLPVGPGGNQPQHF.

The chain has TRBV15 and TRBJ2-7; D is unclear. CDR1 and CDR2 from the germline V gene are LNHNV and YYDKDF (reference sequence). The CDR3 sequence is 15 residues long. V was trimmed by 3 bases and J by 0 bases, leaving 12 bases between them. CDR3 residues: CATSSATLSSYEQYF. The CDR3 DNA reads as TGTGCCACCAGCAGTGCCACCCTGAGCTCCTACGAGCAGTACTTC.